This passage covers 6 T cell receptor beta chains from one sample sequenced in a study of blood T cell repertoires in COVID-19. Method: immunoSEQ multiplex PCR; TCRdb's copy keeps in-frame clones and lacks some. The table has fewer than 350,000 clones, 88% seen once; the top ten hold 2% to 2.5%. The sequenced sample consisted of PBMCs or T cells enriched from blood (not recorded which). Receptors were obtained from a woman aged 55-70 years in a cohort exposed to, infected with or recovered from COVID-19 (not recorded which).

This CDR3 is CASRPPGLAGGANTGELFF. Written as DNA, the CDR3 is TGTGCCAGCAGGCCGCCGGGACTAGCGGGAGGCGCGAACACCGGGGAGCTGTTTTTT. The chain carries TRBV7-2 and TRBJ2-2, with TRBD2 identical over 15 bases. The CDR3 runs to 19 residues. In germline, CDR1 is SGHTA, CDR2 FQGNSA. V gave up 6 bases and J gave up 0 bases; unmatched junction bases: 8.

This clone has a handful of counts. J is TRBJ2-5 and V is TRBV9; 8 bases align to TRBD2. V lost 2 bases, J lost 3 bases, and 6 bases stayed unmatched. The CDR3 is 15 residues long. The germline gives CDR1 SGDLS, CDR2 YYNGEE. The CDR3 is CASSVGVREEETQYF. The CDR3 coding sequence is TGTGCCAGCAGCGTTGGGGTGCGGGAGGAAGAGACCCAGTACTTC.

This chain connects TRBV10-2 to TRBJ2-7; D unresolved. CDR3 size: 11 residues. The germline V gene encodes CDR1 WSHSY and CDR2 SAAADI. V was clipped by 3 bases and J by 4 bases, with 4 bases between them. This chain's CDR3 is CASSDLYEQYF. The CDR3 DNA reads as TGCGCCAGCAGTGATCTGTACGAGCAGTACTTC.

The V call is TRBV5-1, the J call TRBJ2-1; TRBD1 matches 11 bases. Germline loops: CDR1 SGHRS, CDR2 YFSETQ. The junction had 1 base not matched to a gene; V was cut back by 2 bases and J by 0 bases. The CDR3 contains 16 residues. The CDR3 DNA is TGCGCCAGCAGCTTCGGGACAGGGGGCTCCTACAATGAGCAGTTCTTC. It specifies CASSFGTGGSYNEQFF.

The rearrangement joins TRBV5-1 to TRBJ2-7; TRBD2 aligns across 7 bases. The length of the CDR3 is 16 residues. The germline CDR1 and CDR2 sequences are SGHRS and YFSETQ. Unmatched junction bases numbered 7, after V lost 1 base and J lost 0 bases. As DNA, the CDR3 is TGCGCCAGCAGCTTGAAGCCCCGGGAGGTCTCCTACGAGCAGTACTTC. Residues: CASSLKPREVSYEQYF.

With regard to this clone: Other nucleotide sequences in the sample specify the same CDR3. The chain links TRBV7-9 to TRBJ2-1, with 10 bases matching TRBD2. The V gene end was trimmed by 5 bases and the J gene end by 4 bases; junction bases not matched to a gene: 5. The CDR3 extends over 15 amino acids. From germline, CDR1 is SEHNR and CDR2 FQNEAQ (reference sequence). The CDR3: CASSPGTSDYNEQFF. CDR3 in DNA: TGTGCCAGCAGCCCCGGGACTAGCGATTACAATGAGCAGTTCTTC.